Each of the 14 T cell receptor beta chains below was sequenced from the same sample in a study of T cells expressing NK-cell markers. TCRdb re-called the 5' RACE reads and gives one entry per CDR3 protein, without DNA. This sample's table reports 150,000 or so distinct CDR3 sequences. The material sequenced was blood T cells: a sorted CD56 or NKG2C T cell subset, CD4+ or CD8+ T cells, or bulk PBMC T cells (not recorded which). The source of these receptors is a woman between 50 and 59 years old in good health.

The genes are TRBV27 and TRBJ2-1. The CDR3 runs 14 residues. In germline, CDR1 is MNHEY, CDR2 SMNVEV (reference sequence). CDR3 in amino acids: CASSLSMTGNEQFF.

The chain couples TRBV4-1 to TRBJ2-7; the TRBD1 assignment by TCRdb is unverifiable without DNA. CDR1 and CDR2 (germline): MGHRA, YSYEKL. The CDR3 has 15 amino acids. This CDR3 reads CASSRDRDATYEQYF.

The chain employs TRBV30 and TRBJ2-3; the D call of TRBD2 rests on TCRdb alone, since no DNA is present to check it. Germline CDR1 is GTSNPN and CDR2 is SVGIG (reference sequence). The CDR3 contains 16 residues. The CDR3 region is CAWRESLAERVDTQYF.

The V and J genes are TRBV29-1 and TRBJ1-5; lacking DNA, the TRBD1 call made by TCRdb goes unchecked. This CDR3 has 13 residues. The germline CDR1 and CDR2 sequences are SQVTM and ANQGSEA. The CDR3 sequence is CSVVQGSGQPQHF.

The chain links TRBV27 to TRBJ2-1; TCRdb's D gene call, TRBD1, goes unchecked for lack of DNA. CDR3 length: 14 residues. In germline, CDR1 is MNHEY, CDR2 SMNVEV (reference sequence). The CDR3 protein is CASSFRTEPYEQFF.

This rearrangement joins TRBV7-9 to TRBJ2-5; no DNA is available, so the TRBD1 call from TCRdb remains unchecked. Germline V lookup: CDR1 SEHNR, CDR2 FQNEAQ (reference sequence). The CDR3 loop spans 15 amino acids. CDR3 region: CASTPARGQRETQYF.

The rearrangement links TRBV29-1 to TRBJ2-3; TCRdb returns TRBD2, unconfirmable since there is no DNA. Per germline, CDR1 SQVTM and CDR2 ANQGSEA. The CDR3 spans 15 residues. The CDR3: CSVEESGFGTDTQYF.

This sequence joins TRBV7-8 and TRBJ1-3. This CDR3 region has 15 residues. Germline V lookup: CDR1 SGHVS, CDR2 FQNEAQ. The CDR3 region is CASSLGPGAGNTIYF.

V is TRBV7-8 and J is TRBJ2-2; TCRdb picks TRBD2, but there is no DNA to check that call. The CDR3 has 18 residues. CDR1 and CDR2 from the germline V gene are SGHVS and FQNEAQ. The CDR3 loop reads CASSLFRTSGSGTGELFF.

The chain combines TRBV3-1 with TRBJ1-1; TCRdb names TRBD1, which stays unverified in the absence of DNA. The CDR3 is 15 residues long. The V gene's germline CDR1 is LGHDT and CDR2 YNNKEL (reference sequence). The CDR3 loop reads CASSQETGMNTEAFF.

The rearrangement uses TRBV27 and TRBJ1-1; TCRdb's assignment of TRBD1 cannot be checked, as there is no DNA. CDR1 MNHEY and CDR2 SMNVEV come from the germline V gene (reference sequence). The CDR3 length is 15 residues. CDR3 protein: CASSLRTAMNTEAFF.

This clonotype is called medium-sized based on its frequency. This chain connects TRBV5-6 to TRBJ2-2; the D gene TCRdb calls, TRBD2, cannot be checked with no DNA. The CDR3 runs to 14 residues. Germline loops: CDR1 SGHDT, CDR2 YYEEEE. Here the CDR3 reads CASSLGLDPGELFF.

V gene TRBV19 combines with J gene TRBJ2-2; as DNA is missing, the TRBD2 call by TCRdb cannot be tested. Germline values: CDR1 LNHDA, CDR2 SQIVND (reference sequence). The length of the CDR3 is 16 residues. The CDR3 is CASRNWFSGNTGELFF.

The chain's CDR3 is CATRGTGTGSYGELFF. The chain uses TRBV24-1 and TRBJ2-2; checking the TCRdb D call of TRBD1 is not possible without DNA. The CDR3 totals 16 residues. CDR1 is KGHDR, CDR2 SFDVKD, per germline.